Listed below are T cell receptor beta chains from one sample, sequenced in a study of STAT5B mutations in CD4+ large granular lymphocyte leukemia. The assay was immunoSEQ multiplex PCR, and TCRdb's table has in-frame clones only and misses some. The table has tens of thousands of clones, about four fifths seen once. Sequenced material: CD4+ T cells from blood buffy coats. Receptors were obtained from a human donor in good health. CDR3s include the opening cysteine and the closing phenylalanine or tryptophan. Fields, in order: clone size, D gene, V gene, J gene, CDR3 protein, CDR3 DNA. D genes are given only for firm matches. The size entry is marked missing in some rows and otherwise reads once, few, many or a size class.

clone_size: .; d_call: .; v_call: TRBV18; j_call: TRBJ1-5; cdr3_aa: CASSPATASNQPQHF; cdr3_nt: TGTGCCAGCTCACCAGCGACAGCTAGCAATCAGCCCCAGCATTTT
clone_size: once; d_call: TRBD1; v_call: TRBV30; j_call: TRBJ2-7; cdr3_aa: CAWAKTGVTYEQYF; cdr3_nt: TGTGCCTGGGCCAAGACAGGGGTTACCTACGAGCAGTACTTC
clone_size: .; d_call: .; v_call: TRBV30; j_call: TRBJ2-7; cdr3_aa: CAWSVSEDSSYEQYF; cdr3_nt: TGTGCCTGGAGTGTTTCGGAAGATAGCTCCTACGAGCAGTACTTC
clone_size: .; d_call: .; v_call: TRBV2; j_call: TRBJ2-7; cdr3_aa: CASSDIAGHSYEQYF; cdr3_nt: TGTGCCAGCAGCGATATTGCGGGACACTCCTACGAGCAGTACTTC
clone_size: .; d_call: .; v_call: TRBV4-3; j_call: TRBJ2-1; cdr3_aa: CASSRDPSPYNEQFF; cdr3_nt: TGCGCCAGCAGCCGAGACCCGAGCCCCTACAATGAGCAGTTCTTC
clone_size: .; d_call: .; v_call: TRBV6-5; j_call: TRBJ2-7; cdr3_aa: CASSYERDSYEQYF; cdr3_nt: TGTGCCAGCAGTTACGAAAGGGATTCCTACGAGCAGTACTTC
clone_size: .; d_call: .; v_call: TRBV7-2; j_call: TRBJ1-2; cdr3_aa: CASSQGGPWGYTF; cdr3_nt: TGTGCCAGCAGCCAGGGCGGCCCGTGGGGCTACACCTTC
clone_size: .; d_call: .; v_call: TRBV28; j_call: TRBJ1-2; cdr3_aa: CASSLPGAVARNGYTF; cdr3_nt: TGTGCCAGCAGTTTACCCGGTGCCGTTGCGAGAAATGGCTACACCTTC
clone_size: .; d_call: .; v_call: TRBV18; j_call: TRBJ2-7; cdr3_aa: CASSPPRGTASSYEQYF; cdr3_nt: TGTGCCAGCTCACCACCGAGGGGCACCGCTAGCTCCTACGAGCAGTACTTC
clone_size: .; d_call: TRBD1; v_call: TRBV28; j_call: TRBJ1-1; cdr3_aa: CASSLTGTGEGYTEAFF; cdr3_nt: TGTGCCAGCAGTCTTACCGGGACAGGGGAGGGGTACACTGAAGCTTTCTTT
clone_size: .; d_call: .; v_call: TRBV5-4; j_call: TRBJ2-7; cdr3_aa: CASSLAEQPPGEQYF; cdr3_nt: TGTGCCAGCAGCTTGGCCGAGCAGCCCCCAGGCGAGCAGTACTTC
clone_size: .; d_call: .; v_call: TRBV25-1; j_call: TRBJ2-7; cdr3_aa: CASSERAIVSYEQYF; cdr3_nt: TGTGCCAGCAGTGAAAGGGCTATCGTTTCCTACGAGCAGTACTTC
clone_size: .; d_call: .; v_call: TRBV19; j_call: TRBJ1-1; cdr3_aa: CASTPGGRMNTEAFF; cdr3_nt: TGTGCCAGTACCCCGGGGGGGCGCATGAACACTGAAGCTTTCTTT
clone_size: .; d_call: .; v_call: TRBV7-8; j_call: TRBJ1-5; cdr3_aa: CASSLAGIGDNQPQHF; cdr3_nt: TGTGCCAGCAGCTTAGCAGGAATAGGGGACAATCAGCCCCAGCATTTT
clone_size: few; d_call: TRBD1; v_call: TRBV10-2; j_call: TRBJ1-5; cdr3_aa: CARGQGNQPQHF; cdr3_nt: TGCGCCAGGGGACAGGGAAATCAGCCCCAGCATTTT
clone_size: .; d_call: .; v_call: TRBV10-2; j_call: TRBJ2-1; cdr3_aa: CASSREGVAIGGYNEQFF; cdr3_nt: TGCGCCAGCAGTAGAGAAGGGGTAGCGATAGGGGGGTACAATGAGCAGTTCTTC